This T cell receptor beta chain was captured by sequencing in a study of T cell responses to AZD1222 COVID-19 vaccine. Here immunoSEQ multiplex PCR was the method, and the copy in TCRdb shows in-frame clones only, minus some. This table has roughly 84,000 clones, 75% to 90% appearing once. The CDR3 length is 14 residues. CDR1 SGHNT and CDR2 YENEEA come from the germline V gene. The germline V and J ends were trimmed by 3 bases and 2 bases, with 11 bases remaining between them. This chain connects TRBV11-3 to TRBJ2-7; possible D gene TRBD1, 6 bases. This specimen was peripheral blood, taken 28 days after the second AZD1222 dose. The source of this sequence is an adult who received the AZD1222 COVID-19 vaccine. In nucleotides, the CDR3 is TGTGCCAGCAGCTTTCGGACAGACACCTACGAGCAGTACTTC. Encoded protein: CASSFRTDTYEQYF.